The 17 T cell receptor beta chains below all came from one sample that was sequenced in a study of blood T cell repertoires in COVID-19. Assay: immunoSEQ multiplex PCR; the TCRdb copy retains only in-frame clones and omits some. The repertoire holds over 90,000 clones, with 87% as singletons. Sequencing was done on a sample of peripheral blood. The receptors were gathered from a woman in her 50s with COVID-19, enrolled during active disease.

The chain combines TRBV20-1 with TRBJ1-2, with unresolved D. This CDR3 region has 11 residues. Germline V gene data show CDR1 as DFQATT and CDR2 as SNEGSKA (reference sequence). Trimming shortened V by 5 bases and J by 7 bases, and 11 bases separated the two germline ends. The CDR3 sequence: CSASPVFGYTF. CDR3 DNA sequence: TGCAGTGCTTCTCCGGTTTTTGGCTACACCTTC.

This chain connects TRBV20-1 to TRBJ2-5, with 9 bases identical to TRBD2. The V segment lost 3 bases and the J segment 4 bases; nucleotides outside the gene matches: 9. Germline V gene sequence: CDR1 DFQATT, CDR2 SNEGSKA (reference sequence). The CDR3 extends over 15 amino acids. The CDR3, as DNA: TGCAGTGCTAGTCAGGGTAGCGGGGGAGGAGAGACCCAGTACTTC. Its protein product is CSASQGSGGGETQYF.

This rearrangement joins TRBV27 to TRBJ1-2, with D perhaps matching TRBD1 (5 bases). CDR3 length equals 14 residues. Germline loops: CDR1 MNHEY, CDR2 SMNVEV (reference sequence). Between the trimmed V and J ends, which lost 5 bases and 3 bases, there was a span of 13 bases. This CDR3 reads CASSPVGGDYGYTF. The CDR3 nucleotides read TGTGCCAGCAGTCCCGTCGGAGGGGACTATGGCTACACCTTC.

This chain connects TRBV4-3 to TRBJ2-1; TRBD2 might be the D (5 bases). CDR3 length: 16 residues. V lost 0 bases and J 0 bases, leaving 9 bases between the germline ends. Germline V gene sequence: CDR1 LGHNA, CDR2 YSLEER. The CDR3 protein is CASSQDRGYSYNEQFF. CDR3 coding DNA: TGCGCCAGCAGCCAAGATCGCGGGTACTCCTACAATGAGCAGTTCTTC.

This chain joins TRBV21-1 and TRBJ2-2; no DNA check was done on the table's D call, TRBD2. TRBV21-1 is flagged as a pseudogene. This CDR3 has 17 amino acids. The CDR3 nucleotides read TGTGCCAGCAGCAAGGGGGAAGCGGGGGGGCCCCCGAGAAAGCTGTTTTTT. This sequence encodes CASSKGEAGGPPRKLFF.

This rearrangement joins TRBV2 to TRBJ2-2; 12 nucleotides line up with TRBD2. The CDR3 spans 13 residues. V shed 8 bases and J 7 bases; nucleotides not matched to a gene: 2. Per the germline V gene, CDR1 is SNHLY and CDR2 is FYNNEI. The CDR3 loop reads CASGGLAGGELFF. CDR3 nucleotide sequence: TGTGCCAGCGGGGGACTAGCGGGCGGGGAGCTGTTTTTT.

The V and J genes are TRBV2 and TRBJ2-1, with 10 bases aligning to TRBD1. The germline V gene has CDR1 SNHLY and CDR2 FYNNEI. The trim removed 3 bases at V and 8 bases at J, leaving 1 base unmatched. The CDR3 spans 13 residues. The CDR3 sequence is CASSETGGDEQFF. The CDR3 DNA follows: TGTGCCAGCAGTGAGACAGGGGGCGATGAGCAGTTCTTC.

This chain connects TRBV4-1 to TRBJ1-5, with a tentative D call TRBD1 (5 bases). The CDR3 covers 16 residues. V was shortened by 4 bases and J by 0 bases, with 13 bases between the two germline ends. In germline, CDR1 is MGHRA, CDR2 YSYEKL. The CDR3 DNA follows: TGCGCCAGCAGCCCGGGACTGACCCATAGCAATCAGCCCCAGCATTTT. It encodes CASSPGLTHSNQPQHF.

The chain recombines TRBV6-5 with TRBJ1-2, with D maybe TRBD1 (6 bases). Looked up from germline, CDR1 is MNHEY and CDR2 is SVGAGI. Trimming removed 5 bases from V and 0 bases from J, with 13 bases in between. This CDR3 spans 15 amino acids. The CDR3 coding sequence is TGTGCCAGCAGTACCCGGACAGAAGCTAACTATGGCTACACCTTC. Its translation is CASSTRTEANYGYTF.

The chain combines TRBV7-2 with TRBJ2-3; D might be TRBD1 (5 bases). Germline CDR1 reads SGHTA; CDR2 reads FQGNSA. V was trimmed by 3 bases and J by 0 bases, leaving 7 bases between them. There are 14 residues in the CDR3. The CDR3 sequence is CASSFQGSTDTQYF. CDR3 sequence (DNA): TGTGCCAGCAGCTTCCAGGGAAGCACAGATACGCAGTATTTT.

V usage is TRBV18 and J usage is TRBJ2-7; perhaps TRBD1 as D (6 bases). Trimming shortened V by 6 bases and J by 2 bases, and 14 bases separated the two germline ends. In germline, CDR1 is KGHSH, CDR2 LQKENI. The CDR3 sequence is 14 residues long. For the CDR3, the DNA is TGTGCCAGCTCCCTACCACAGGGTACCTACGAGCAGTACTTC. Its translation is CASSLPQGTYEQYF.

The rearrangement uses TRBV11-2 and TRBJ1-1; TRBD1 is a possible D gene (5 bases). This CDR3 is built from 12 residues. CDR1 is SGHAT, CDR2 FQNNGV, per germline. The germline V and J ends were trimmed by 4 bases and 11 bases, with 14 bases remaining between them. CDR3 loop: CASSSGWGRAFF. DNA for the CDR3: TGTGCCAGCAGCTCCGGGTGGGGGAGGGCTTTCTTT.

The chain combines TRBV7-2 with TRBJ2-3; D might be TRBD2 (6 bases). CDR3 length: 14 amino acids. V lost 5 bases to trimming and J lost 2 bases, with 11 bases between them. From germline, CDR1 is SGHTA and CDR2 FQGNSA. This chain's CDR3 is CASSLSGFTDTQYF. CDR3 coding DNA: TGTGCCAGCAGCCTTAGCGGATTCACAGATACGCAGTATTTT.

The genes are TRBV6-5 and TRBJ2-7; 7 nucleotides line up with TRBD1. V was clipped by 2 bases and J by 3 bases; unmatched bases: 7. CDR1 and CDR2 (germline): MNHEY, SVGAGI. This CDR3 is 15 amino acids long. CDR3 sequence reads: CASSYQTGLVYEQYF. As DNA, the CDR3 is TGTGCCAGCAGTTACCAGACAGGGTTGGTCTACGAGCAGTACTTC.

This chain joins TRBV3-1 (or the pseudogene TRBV3-2) and TRBJ2-3; 10 bases are shared with TRBD2. V gave up 5 bases and J gave up 6 bases; unmatched junction bases: 8. Germline V gene data show CDR1 as LGHDT and CDR2 as YNNKEL (reference sequence). The CDR3 covers 15 residues. The CDR3 sequence is CASSNSGGRWDTQYF. CDR3 in DNA: TGTGCCAGCAGCAATAGCGGGGGGCGTTGGGATACGCAGTATTTT.

The rearrangement uses TRBV3-1 (or the pseudogene TRBV3-2) and TRBJ1-6; maybe TRBD1 (5 bases). Germline CDR1 reads LGHDT; CDR2 reads YNNKEL (reference sequence). V was shortened by 3 bases and J by 9 bases, with 18 bases between the two germline ends. This CDR3 is built from 16 residues. This chain's CDR3 is CASSHMEGAIGSPLHF. The CDR3 DNA is TGTGCCAGCAGCCACATGGAAGGGGCAATTGGTTCACCCCTCCACTTT.

This sequence joins TRBV6-4 and TRBJ2-5; TRBD2 matches 8 bases. The CDR3 runs to 14 residues. The V gene's germline CDR1 is MRHNA and CDR2 SNTAGT. The ends lost 3 bases at V and 3 bases at J; junction bases unmatched: 3. The CDR3 sequence is CASSEQAGEETQYF. CDR3 nucleotide sequence: TGTGCCAGCAGTGAACAAGCGGGGGAAGAGACCCAGTACTTC.